This T cell receptor (beta chain) originates from a study of CD8+CD57+ T cells in acquired aplastic anemia. In the study overall: Sorted CD4+ and CD8+ cells gave an average of 3.2 ug of DNA. Study-level points and caveats: Patients shared about 30 CD8+ CDR3 sequences with controls. Patients and controls had CD8+ Simpson's diversity values that were not significantly distinct.

Flow cytometry had shown expanded CD8+CD57+ cells in the patients chosen for sequencing. Everyone among the patients had severe acquired aplastic anemia. A note on this clonotype: The antigen is not known.

Profiling of TCR beta VDJ combinations and CDR3 sequences used genomic DNA as template. TCRdb re-called the reads with MiXCR, one entry per CDR3 protein. This table holds 450,000 to 550,000 distinct CDR3 sequences, around 30% found once. CDR3 length equals 12 residues. Trimming stripped 1 base from V and 6 bases from J, with 7 bases between. Germline CDR1 and CDR2: SGHDN and FVKESK. The receptor's source is a human donor with aplastic anemia. Source material: sorted CD4+, CD8+, or CD8+CD57+ T cells (not recorded which) from PBMCs. The chain is built from TRBV14 and TRBJ2-7; D is ambiguous. CDR3 DNA sequence: TGTGCCAGCAGCCAAGCCTGGAGCGAGCAGTACTTC. This sequence encodes CASSQAWSEQYF.